Below, one T cell receptor (beta chain) is given with its context. Its antigen is as yet unknown. This specimen comes from a study of T cell responses to AZD1222 COVID-19 vaccine. Findings of the study overall: Baseline serology detected seropositivity in only five or six AZD1222 recipients. Samples come after the peak T cell response, not at day 14.

The repertoire was sequenced with immunoSEQ multiplex PCR; TCRdb's copy has only in-frame clones and lacks some. Here the sample spans about 180,000 clones, roughly 92% being singletons. Investigators merged groups given second doses at roughly 4 or roughly 12 weeks. The sample consisted of peripheral blood, taken 28 days after the second AZD1222 dose. This TCR was recovered from an adult who received the AZD1222 COVID-19 vaccine.

The CDR3 loop reads CASRYRASYNEQFF. CDR3 sequence (DNA): TGTGCCAGCAGATACAGGGCGTCCTACAATGAGCAGTTCTTC. J is TRBJ2-1 and V is TRBV6-5; D may be TRBD1 (6 bases). The CDR3 length is 14 residues. Germline V CDR1 and CDR2: MNHEY, SVGAGI. V lost 6 bases and J 1 base, leaving 10 bases between the germline ends.